These 13 T cell receptor beta chains share one sample of origin, sequenced in a study of identical twins. TCRdb reprocessed the 5' RACE reads via MiXCR and lists one record per CDR3 protein. Of about 530,000 distinct CDR3 sequences detected, under 25% appear once; the ten largest clones hold approximately 0.52%. These sequences were also reported in another study, on yellow fever vaccine responses in identical twins.

Sequences were obtained from CD4+ T cells sorted from blood. The origin of the receptors is a woman between 18 and 29 years old in good health.

The sample holds a few counts of this clonotype. V gene TRBV3-1 combines with J gene TRBJ2-3; D is undetermined. There are 14 residues in the CDR3. CDR1 LGHDT and CDR2 YNNKEL come from the germline V gene (reference sequence). The V end lost 0 bases, the J end lost 8 bases, and 12 bases lay between the germline ends. As DNA, the CDR3 is TGTGCCAGCAGCCAAGATCCCGTTCTCGTTACGCAGTATTTT. It translates to CASSQDPVLVTQYF.

The chain's CDR3 is CASSSPGLAGVGGADTQYF. CDR3 nucleotides: TGTGCCAGCAGCTCACCTGGACTAGCGGGAGTCGGTGGAGCAGATACGCAGTATTTT. The chain is built from TRBV12-3 or TRBV12-4 and TRBJ2-3; TRBD2 matches at 13 bases. V lost 6 bases to trimming and J lost 4 bases; unmatched junction nucleotides: 16. The CDR3 is 19 amino acids.

The V and J genes are TRBV7-9 and TRBJ2-5; the D is unclear. The germline V and J ends were trimmed by 5 bases and 4 bases, with 14 bases remaining between them. This CDR3 contains 14 residues. Looked up from germline, CDR1 is SEHNR and CDR2 is FQNEAQ (reference sequence). Written as DNA, the CDR3 is TGTGCCAGCAGCCCGCGTGACTTCGGAGAGACCCAGTACTTC. Translation: CASSPRDFGETQYF.

This sequence joins TRBV6-9 and TRBJ2-7; 10 nucleotides match TRBD1. The V gene end was trimmed by 5 bases and the J gene end by 1 base; junction bases not matched to a gene: 11. CDR3 length: 17 amino acids. Germline values: CDR1 MNHGY, CDR2 SVAAGI. The CDR3 protein is CASSHRDRGGKSYEQYV. CDR3 bases: TGTGCCAGCAGTCACCGGGACAGGGGCGGAAAATCCTACGAGCAGTACGTC.

V is TRBV4-1 and J is TRBJ2-3, with 8 positions matching TRBD1. The CDR3 is made up of 15 amino acids. V shed 6 bases and J 2 bases; nucleotides not matched to a gene: 7. Germline V gene sequence: CDR1 MGHRA, CDR2 YSYEKL. CDR3 loop: CASRPGQGNTDTQYF. CDR3 in DNA: TGCGCCAGCAGACCTGGACAGGGCAACACAGATACGCAGTATTTT.

This clonotype was observed a few times. This chain uses TRBV21-1 with TRBJ2-7. TRBV21-1 is shown as a pseudogene. The CDR3 totals 14 residues. The CDR3 DNA sequence: TGTGCCAGCAGCAAAGAGCCAAGGACCTACGAGCAGTACGTC. Translated, it gives CASSKEPRTYEQYV.

The chain recombines TRBV11-2 with TRBJ2-3; 10 bases map to TRBD2. V was pared by 3 bases and J by 0 bases, with 9 bases of the junction left unmatched. CDR1 SGHAT and CDR2 FQNNGV come from the germline V gene. The CDR3 runs to 18 residues. The DNA of the CDR3 is TGTGCCAGCAGCTTCCACGCCCCGACTAGCGGGAGCACAGATACGCAGTATTTT. It translates to CASSFHAPTSGSTDTQYF.

V gene TRBV5-1 combines with J gene TRBJ2-5, with 12 bases that match TRBD2. Per the germline V gene, CDR1 is SGHRS and CDR2 is YFSETQ. The CDR3 contains 15 residues. V trimming: 2 bases; J trimming: 4 bases; junction bases outside the gene matches: 3. CDR3 loop: CASSFLAGGRETQYF. CDR3 DNA: TGCGCCAGCAGCTTTCTAGCGGGAGGGAGAGAGACCCAGTACTTC.

This chain links TRBV5-1 with TRBJ2-7, with a tentative D call TRBD1 (6 bases). V gave up 4 bases and J gave up 0 bases, with 14 bases separating them. The CDR3 length is 15 residues. Looked up from germline, CDR1 is SGHRS and CDR2 is YFSETQ. The CDR3 spells CASSPQGPYSYEQYF. CDR3 in DNA: TGCGCCAGCAGCCCCCAGGGGCCTTACTCCTACGAGCAGTACTTC. Variable domain in full (rest from reference TRBV5-1 and TRBJ2-7): KAGVTQTPRYLIKTRGQQVTLSCSPISGHRSVSWYQQTPGQGLQFLFEYFSETQRNKGNFPGRFSGRQFSNSRSEMNVSTLELGDSALYLCASSPQGPYSYEQYFGPGTRLTVT.

This clonotype was recorded a few times. This chain uses TRBV12-3 or TRBV12-4 with TRBJ2-1; 8 bases line up with TRBD1. Trimming removed 5 bases from V and 6 bases from J; junction bases left unmatched: 6. The CDR3 extends over 14 amino acids. The CDR3 region is CASSAQGATNEQFF. CDR3 sequence (DNA): TGTGCCAGCAGTGCGCAGGGGGCCACCAATGAGCAGTTCTTC.

This clonotype showed up just a few times. CDR3 in amino acids: CASPQGEGLYNEQFF. DNA for the CDR3: TGTGCCAGCCCCCAGGGGGAGGGCCTGTACAATGAGCAGTTCTTC. The rearrangement joins TRBV7-3 to TRBJ2-1; D may correspond to TRBD1 or TRBD2 (7 bases each). Germline V gene sequence: CDR1 SGHTA, CDR2 FQGTGA. The CDR3 extends over 15 amino acids. V lost 8 bases, J lost 4 bases, and 18 bases lay in between.

This chain links TRBV7-3 with TRBJ2-2; TRBD2 agrees at 13 bases. The length of the CDR3 is 18 residues. After removal of 4 bases from V and 5 bases from J, the junction contained 10 bases not matched to a gene. CDR1 is SGHTA, CDR2 FQGTGA, per germline. The CDR3 nucleotides are TGTGCCAGCAGCTCCGCCGGGACTAGCGGGACGGGTACCGGGGAGCTGTTTTTT. Protein: CASSSAGTSGTGTGELFF.

The gene calls are TRBV5-1 and TRBJ2-1, with 8 bases identical to TRBD1. CDR1 and CDR2 (germline): SGHRS, YFSETQ. The CDR3 totals 14 residues. The J segment lost 5 bases and the V segment lost 4 bases, leaving 5 bases of the junction unmatched. DNA for the CDR3: TGCGCCAGCAGCCCCCCGACAGGGGACAATGAGCAGTTCTTC. Protein: CASSPPTGDNEQFF.